The 16 T cell receptor beta chains listed next were all sequenced from one sample in a study of PD-L1 blockade in urothelial cancer listed by TCRdb under 2017. Libraries came from the immunoSEQ multiplex PCR assay. In TCRdb, the immuneACCESS table is reduced to in-frame sequences with V and J assigned. These tables do not hold every clone; where another copy was compared, an unresolved V gene accounts for under half, and the others remain unexplained. This sample gives some 80,000 clones in total; around 90% of them show up just once. The ten largest clones add up to approximately 6% of the sample. The specimen comprised PBMCs, sampled around atezolizumab (anti-PD-L1) treatment. These receptors were obtained from a woman between 65 and 79 years old with urothelial cancer.

This clone was observed once. The genes are TRBV5-4 and TRBJ2-5, with 7 bases identical to TRBD1. CDR1 is SGHNT, CDR2 YYREEE, per germline (reference sequence). V dropped 4 bases and J dropped 2; count of bases not matched to a gene: 8. This CDR3 is 15 amino acids long. CDR3: CASSGTRDRQETQYF. CDR3 DNA sequence: TGTGCCAGCAGCGGGACCCGGGACAGACAAGAGACCCAGTACTTC.

The chain uses TRBV7-2 and TRBJ2-7, with D tentatively TRBD1 (6 bases). Trimming cost V 4 bases and J 3 bases, with 10 bases left between them. The CDR3 consists of 13 residues. CDR1 is SGHTA, CDR2 FQGNSA, per germline. The CDR3 DNA follows: TGTGCCAGCAGCTACAGGGATAACTACGAGCAGTACTTC. Its protein is CASSYRDNYEQYF.

The CDR3, as DNA: TGTGCCAGCAGCTTAAGCGGGGAGACCCAGTACTTC. It yields the protein CASSLSGETQYF. The genes are TRBV7-9 and TRBJ2-5; a possible D gene is TRBD2 (6 bases). Germline lookup yields CDR1 SEHNR and CDR2 FQNEAQ (reference sequence). This CDR3 spans 12 amino acids. The ends were cut back, 2 bases at V and 5 bases at J, with 6 bases in the middle.

V gene TRBV11-2 combines with J gene TRBJ2-5; 11 bases fit TRBD2. CDR1 and CDR2 from the germline V gene are SGHAT and FQNNGV. This CDR3 comprises 17 residues. The trim removed 1 base at V and 5 bases at J, leaving 9 bases unmatched. CDR3 protein: CASSLAGLAGGLETQYF. The CDR3 DNA reads TGTGCCAGCAGCTTAGCGGGGCTAGCGGGAGGTTTGGAGACCCAGTACTTC.

V usage is TRBV9 and J usage is TRBJ2-2, with D perhaps matching TRBD2 (5 bases). Trimming cost V 4 bases and J 0 bases, with 19 bases left between them. The CDR3 runs 18 residues. The germline V gene encodes CDR1 SGDLS and CDR2 YYNGEE. The CDR3 sequence is CASSPRERVFANTGELFF. The CDR3 coding sequence is TGTGCCAGCAGCCCCCGTGAGAGGGTGTTCGCGAACACCGGGGAGCTGTTTTTT. Full variable domain (remainder filled in from reference TRBV9 and TRBJ2-2): DSGVTQTPKHLITATGQRVTLRCSPRSGDLSVYWYQQSLDQGLQFLIQYYNGEERAKGNILERFSAQQFPDLHSELNLSSLELGDSALYFCASSPRERVFANTGELFFGEGSRLTVL.

The rearrangement uses TRBV19 and TRBJ2-3, with unresolved D. The CDR3 has 12 amino acids. Trimming stripped 1 base from V and 7 bases from J, with 6 bases between. CDR1 and CDR2 from the germline V gene are LNHDA and SQIVND (reference sequence). In DNA form, the CDR3 reads TGTGCCAGTAGTATAGCGGGTCATACGCAGTATTTT. It yields the protein CASSIAGHTQYF.

The gene calls are TRBV2 and TRBJ2-1; no firm D call. Trimming removed 8 bases from V and 4 bases from J, with 3 bases in between. There are 10 residues in the CDR3. CDR1 is SNHLY and CDR2 is FYNNEI in the germline V gene. In DNA form, the CDR3 reads TGTGCCAGCCGTTACAATGAGCAGTTCTTC. This codes for CASRYNEQFF.

The rearrangement joins TRBV5-1 to TRBJ2-7; D is ambiguous. Germline-derived CDR1 and CDR2 are SGHRS and YFSETQ. This CDR3 is 13 amino acids long. The V end was cut by 5 bases, the J end by 3 bases, with 12 bases between. CDR3 coding DNA: TGCGCCAGCAGACCCGACTCAGACTACGAGCAGTACTTC. Translated, it gives CASRPDSDYEQYF.

The V and J genes are TRBV6-1 and TRBJ2-3, with D maybe TRBD1 (5 bases). CDR1 is MNHNS and CDR2 is SASEGT in the germline V gene. This CDR3 comprises 15 residues. Deletions cut 1 base from V and 0 bases from J, with 8 bases between. The CDR3 DNA is TGTGCCAGCAGTGAAGGGGGCGTGAGCACAGATACGCAGTATTTT. It yields the protein CASSEGGVSTDTQYF.

The chain recombines TRBV4-1 with TRBJ2-7; TRBD2 matches 7 bases. The V segment lost 0 bases and the J segment 2 bases; nucleotides outside the gene matches: 7. Germline V gene lookup returns CDR1 MGHRA and CDR2 YSYEKL. The CDR3 is 16 amino acids. Here the CDR3 reads CASSQDVGGSPYEQYF. The CDR3 region has the DNA TGCGCCAGCAGCCAAGATGTCGGCGGGAGCCCCTACGAGCAGTACTTC.

The rearrangement joins TRBV6-6 to TRBJ1-4, with a possible D match to TRBD1 (6 bases). Germline V CDR1 and CDR2: MNHNY, SVGAGI (reference sequence). The CDR3 has 13 amino acids. V lost 7 bases to trimming and J lost 8 bases, with 14 bases between them. Here the CDR3 reads CASNHPDREKLFF. CDR3 sequence (DNA): TGTGCCAGCAACCACCCGGACAGAGAAAAACTGTTTTTT.

This rearrangement joins TRBV28 to TRBJ1-1; D not resolved. Trimming stripped 7 bases from V and 3 bases from J, with 6 bases between. This CDR3 region has 11 residues. The germline CDR1 and CDR2 sequences are MDHEN and SYDVKM. CDR3 residues: CASILYTEAFF. The CDR3 coding sequence is TGTGCCAGCATACTCTACACTGAAGCTTTCTTT.

The chain combines TRBV4-3 with TRBJ2-3; D is unclear. The germline V gene encodes CDR1 LGHNA and CDR2 YSLEER. The CDR3 runs to 15 residues. Trimming removed 1 base at V and 3 bases at J, with 11 bases between. CDR3 in DNA: TGCGCCAGCAGCCAAGGGAGTTTCTCAACAGATACGCAGTATTTT. It specifies CASSQGSFSTDTQYF.

V usage is TRBV7-9 and J usage is TRBJ2-1, with unresolved D. Germline V lookup: CDR1 SEHNR, CDR2 FQNEAQ (reference sequence). Trimming shortened V by 0 bases and J by 8 bases, and 14 bases separated the two germline ends. The CDR3 spans 15 residues. The CDR3 region has the DNA TGTGCCAGCAGCTTAGCACTATTAGGTGTGGATGAGCAGTTCTTC. Translation gives CASSLALLGVDEQFF.

This chain uses TRBV2 with TRBJ2-7, with TRBD2 matching 8 bases. This CDR3 spans 15 amino acids. V dropped 2 bases and J dropped 9; count of bases not matched to a gene: 12. Germline V lookup: CDR1 SNHLY, CDR2 FYNNEI. This CDR3 is CASSETEAGATRQYF. The CDR3 DNA reads TGTGCCAGCAGTGAAACGGAAGCGGGAGCGACCCGGCAGTACTTC.

A single count supports this clone. The V and J genes are TRBV21-1 and TRBJ2-7; the table gives TRBD1 as D, unverified against the DNA. TRBV21-1 is marked as a pseudogene. The CDR3 length is 16 residues. Here the CDR3 DNA reads TGTGCCAGCAGCACGCACGCCGGGACAGATACCTACGAGCAGTACTTC. Encoded protein: CASSTHAGTDTYEQYF.